The 5 T cell receptor beta chains below all came from one sample that was sequenced in a study of blood T cell repertoires in COVID-19. Clones were sequenced by immunoSEQ multiplex PCR, and TCRdb holds only the in-frame ones, with some missing. Of about 210,000 clones in the sample, 89% are singletons; the top ten hold about 5%. Sample: peripheral blood. These receptor sequences come from a woman in her thirties or forties with acute or convalescent COVID-19.

In its sample, this clone was seen a few times. The J gene is TRBJ2-3, the V gene TRBV21-1; TRBD2, the table's D call, lacks a check against the DNA. TRBV21-1 is a recognized pseudogene. CDR3 length: 17 residues. The CDR3 bases are TGTGCCAGCAGCAACCCTGGGGACTACCCTAGCACAGATACGCAGTATTTT. Protein product: CASSNPGDYPSTDTQYF.

In its sample, this clone was seen once. Other nucleotide sequences in the sample specify the same CDR3. V is TRBV3-1 (or the pseudogene TRBV3-2) and J is TRBJ1-2; no clear D. CDR1 and CDR2 (germline): LGHDT, YNNKEL (reference sequence). CDR3 length equals 14 residues. V was clipped by 1 base and J by 4 bases, with 10 bases between them. The CDR3 bases are TGTGCCAGCAGCCAAGGTCAGGTGTTCTATGGCTACACCTTC. Its protein is CASSQGQVFYGYTF.

The chain employs TRBV25-1 and TRBJ1-2; D uncertain. V was clipped by 2 bases and J by 4 bases, with 5 bases between them. Germline V gene lookup returns CDR1 MGHDK and CDR2 SYGVNS. The CDR3 is made up of 12 amino acids. CDR3 DNA sequence: TGTGCCAGCAGTGAAGCAGTCTATGGCTACACCTTC. Protein product: CASSEAVYGYTF.

The chain recombines TRBV4-1 with TRBJ2-3; 11 bases align to TRBD2. Germline lookup yields CDR1 MGHRA and CDR2 YSYEKL. Losses at the gene ends were 1 base for V and 5 bases for J; bases not matched to a gene: 5. CDR3 length: 16 residues. CDR3 nucleotide sequence: TGCGCCAGCAGCCAAGCACTAGCGGGGGTAAGAGATACGCAGTATTTT. This sequence encodes CASSQALAGVRDTQYF.

The chain uses TRBV6-6 and TRBJ1-5; no clear D. Germline-derived CDR1 and CDR2 are MNHNY and SVGAGI (reference sequence). V dropped 6 bases and J dropped 6 bases, with 9 bases sitting between them. The CDR3 totals 12 residues. The chain's CDR3 is CASRSLTQPQHF. In nucleotides, the CDR3 is TGTGCCAGCAGGTCGCTAACTCAGCCCCAGCATTTT.